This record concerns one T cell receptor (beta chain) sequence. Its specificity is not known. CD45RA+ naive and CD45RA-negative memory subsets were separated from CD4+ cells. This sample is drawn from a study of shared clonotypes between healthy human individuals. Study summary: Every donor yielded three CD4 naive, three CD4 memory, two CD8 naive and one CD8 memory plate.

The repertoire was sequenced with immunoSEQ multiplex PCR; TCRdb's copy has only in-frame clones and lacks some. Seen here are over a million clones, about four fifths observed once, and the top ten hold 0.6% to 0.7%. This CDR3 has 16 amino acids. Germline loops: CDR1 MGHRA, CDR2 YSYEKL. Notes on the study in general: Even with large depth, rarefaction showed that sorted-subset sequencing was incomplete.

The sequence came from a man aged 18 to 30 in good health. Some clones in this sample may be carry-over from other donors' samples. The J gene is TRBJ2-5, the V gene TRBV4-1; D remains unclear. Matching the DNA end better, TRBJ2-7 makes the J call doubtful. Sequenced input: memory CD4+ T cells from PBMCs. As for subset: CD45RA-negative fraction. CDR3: CASSQDPRDPSYEQYF. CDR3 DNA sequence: TGCGCCAGCAGCCAAGATCCAAGGGATCCCTCCTACGAGCAGTACTTC.